This paragraph covers one TCR beta chain sequence. Its antigen is not known. These data come from a study of beta chain features in type 1 diabetes. General study points: Among type 1 diabetes patients, VDJ junctions had fewer insertions and more deletions. All four CD4+ subsets from Type 1 diabetes patients carried moderately but significantly shorter TCRB CDR3s.

From germline, CDR1 is MGHRA and CDR2 YSYEKL. The CDR3 has 19 amino acids. V lost 1 base and J lost 2, with 21 bases in between. Sequenced material consisted of expressed TCRB transcripts (all of the isolated RNA was reverse transcribed). Method: immunoSEQ multiplex PCR; TCRdb's copy keeps in-frame clones and lacks some. The table includes 250,000 to 300,000 clones, 24% detected once. V and J are TRBV4-1 and TRBJ1-5; TRBD1 might be the D (6 bases). The clonotype was recovered from a woman between 25 and 40 years old with type 1 diabetes. The sequencing input was naive CD4+ T cells from blood. The CDR3 sequence is CASSQGRQVGPGRNQPQHF. CDR3 nucleotides: TGCGCCAGCAGCCAAGGTAGACAGGTCGGGCCCGGTCGCAATCAGCCCCAGCATTTT.